Below, 32 T cell receptor beta chains from the same sample are listed, as sequenced in a study of CD8+CD57+ T cells in acquired aplastic anemia. CDR3 and TCR beta VDJ profiling relied on genomic DNA as the template. TCRdb independently ran MiXCR on the reads; one entry per CDR3 protein. The sample holds roughly 240,000 distinct CDR3 sequences, 47% seen once. All sequencing subjects had displayed CD8+CD57+ cell expansion on flow cytometry. Sequencing input: sorted CD4+, CD8+, or CD8+CD57+ T cells (not recorded which) from PBMCs. These receptors originate from a human donor with aplastic anemia.

The chain combines TRBV9 with TRBJ2-7, with D hard to call. The CDR3 runs 15 residues. V was clipped by 0 bases and J by 7 bases, with 17 bases between them. The germline gives CDR1 SGDLS, CDR2 YYNGEE. The CDR3 nucleotides are TGTGCCAGCAGCGTAGAGGCAGGCTTTTTTGGAGAGCAGTACTTC. This codes for CASSVEAGFFGEQYF. Combining the CDR3 with reference TRBV9 and TRBJ2-7 gives the whole variable domain DSGVTQTPKHLITATGQRVTLRCSPRSGDLSVYWYQQSLDQGLQFLIQYYNGEERAKGNILERFSAQQFPDLHSELNLSSLELGDSALYFCASSVEAGFFGEQYFGPGTRLTVT.

There are a few counts of this clonotype. A much bigger clone sits one base away, suggesting this may be a read error. This rearrangement joins TRBV9 to TRBJ2-3, with D possibly TRBD2 on 5 matching bases. In germline, CDR1 is SGDLS, CDR2 YYNGEE. This CDR3 comprises 15 residues. CDR3 in amino acids: CASSVGGSSTDTQCF. For the CDR3, the DNA is TGTGCCAGCAGCGTGGGTGGGTCTAGCACAGATACGCAGTGTTTT.

There are a few counts of this clonotype. The chain joins TRBV7-8 to TRBJ2-7; D ambiguous. Per germline, CDR1 SGHVS and CDR2 FQNEAQ. V gave up 1 base and J gave up 6 bases, with 7 bases separating them. The CDR3 totals 12 residues. The CDR3 here is CASSLDGAEQYV. The CDR3 bases are TGTGCCAGCAGCTTAGATGGAGCCGAGCAGTACGTC.

This clonotype turned up a few times. V usage is TRBV29-1 and J usage is TRBJ1-2; 9 bases are shared with TRBD1. CDR1 is SQVTM and CDR2 is ANQGSEA in the germline V gene. The CDR3 runs to 15 residues. V shed 7 bases, J shed 4 bases, and the junction held 13 bases outside the gene matches. The CDR3 reads CSAPGTGKGSYGYTF. CDR3 sequence (DNA): TGCAGCGCCCCCGGGACAGGGAAAGGAAGCTATGGCTACACCTTC.

The chain uses TRBV30 and TRBJ1-1; D might be TRBD1 (5 bases). In germline, CDR1 is GTSNPN, CDR2 SVGIG (reference sequence). The V and J ends lost 2 bases and 4 bases respectively, with 17 bases between them. The CDR3 length is 15 residues. Here the CDR3 DNA reads TGTGCCTGGAGTAGTCGAACCAACAGGCCCACTGAAGCTTTCTTT. It translates to CAWSSRTNRPTEAFF.

This clonotype has at least ten counts. The rearrangement joins TRBV4-2 to TRBJ2-3, with 8 bases matching TRBD2. The CDR3 length is 17 residues. In germline, CDR1 is LGHNA, CDR2 YNFKEQ. Germline trimming cut 1 base from V and 4 bases from J; bases unmatched to any gene: 10. The CDR3 loop is CASSQVSDSGRSDTQYF. Here the CDR3 DNA reads TGTGCCAGCAGCCAAGTTAGCGACAGCGGGAGATCAGATACGCAGTATTTT.

The rearrangement uses TRBV9 and TRBJ2-1; 8 bases match TRBD2. J lost 1 base, V lost 2 bases, and 2 bases had no gene match. In germline, CDR1 is SGDLS, CDR2 YYNGEE. CDR3 size: 15 residues. CDR3 loop: CASSVGLGSYNEQFF. The CDR3 DNA follows: TGTGCCAGCAGCGTGGGACTAGGATCCTACAATGAGCAGTTCTTC.

The sample holds many counts of this clonotype. CDR3 nucleotide sequence: TGTGCCAGCAGTTACTCGGACAGGGCAACTAATGAAAAACTGTTTTTT. It translates to CASSYSDRATNEKLFF. This sequence joins TRBV6-6 and TRBJ1-4; 8 bases map to TRBD1. Per germline, CDR1 MNHNY and CDR2 SVGAGI (reference sequence). The CDR3 loop spans 16 amino acids. J was trimmed by 0 bases and V by 0 bases; bases with no gene match: 0.

This clonotype was seen at least ten times. The DNA of the CDR3 is TGTGCCAGCAGGGACGCGGCTCGGGGTCGGTGGCCCCAGCATTTT. Translating gives CASRDAARGRWPQHF. The chain recombines TRBV2 with TRBJ1-5, with D unresolved. CDR1 and CDR2 from the germline V gene are SNHLY and FYNNEI. The CDR3 runs 15 residues. With 6 bases removed from V and 9 bases from J, the gap between germline ends came to 21 bases.

This clonotype was counted many times. The V gene is TRBV2, the J gene TRBJ1-2; 7 bases align to TRBD1. Germline loops: CDR1 SNHLY, CDR2 FYNNEI. This CDR3 comprises 12 residues. The J segment lost 8 bases and the V segment lost 10 bases, leaving 10 bases of the junction unmatched. The DNA of the CDR3 is TGTGCCACCATCGGCCCAGGGGGAGGCTACACCTTC. Translated: CATIGPGGGYTF. Filled out from reference TRBV2 and TRBJ1-2, the complete variable domain reads EPEVTQTPSHQVTQMGQEVILRCVPISNHLYFYWYRQILGQKVEFLVSFYNNEISEKSEIFDDQFSVERPDGSNFTLKIRSTKLEDSAMYFCATIGPGGGYTFGSGTRLTVV.

This clonotype was seen repeatedly, ten times or more. The J gene is TRBJ2-7, the V gene TRBV4-1, with 7 bases that match TRBD2. CDR3 length: 15 amino acids. In germline, CDR1 is MGHRA, CDR2 YSYEKL. With V trimmed by 1 base and J by 3 bases, 6 bases remained unmatched. CDR3 sequence: CASSQGGRGSYEQYF. The CDR3 DNA reads as TGCGCCAGCAGCCAAGGTGGGCGGGGGAGCTACGAGCAGTACTTC.

This clonotype was picked up a small number of times. V and J are TRBV6-2 or TRBV6-3 and TRBJ1-2; D is ambiguous. Germline lookup yields CDR1 MNHEY and CDR2 SVGEGT. V was pared by 6 bases and J by 14 bases, with 16 bases between. The CDR3 runs 11 residues. The CDR3 loop is CASRDDVFCTF. The CDR3 nucleotides read TGTGCCAGCAGGGATGACGTTTTTTGTACCTTC.

This clonotype was observed a few times. V and J are TRBV30 and TRBJ2-1; D is possibly TRBD1 or TRBD2 (5 bases each). The germline CDR1 and CDR2 sequences are GTSNPN and SVGIG (reference sequence). The CDR3 is 13 residues long. The V gene lost 0 bases and the J gene lost 6 bases, with 9 bases spanning the gap. CDR3 amino acids: CAWSVQAGNEQFF. The DNA for the CDR3 is TGTGCCTGGAGTGTACAGGCGGGCAATGAGCAGTTCTTC.

This sequence joins TRBV7-2 and TRBJ2-7, with no clear D. The CDR3 runs to 17 residues. Trimming stripped 2 bases from V and 4 bases from J, with 21 bases between. Germline V lookup: CDR1 SGHTA, CDR2 FQGNSA. CDR3 bases: TGTGCCAGCAGCTTATATTTAGTCAGTGGCCCAAGGTACGAGCAGTACTTC. This gives the protein CASSLYLVSGPRYEQYF. Variable domain in full (rest from reference TRBV7-2 and TRBJ2-7): GAGVSQSPSNKVTEKGKDVELRCDPISGHTALYWYRQSLGQGLEFLIYFQGNSAPDKSGLPSDRFSAERTGGSVSTLTIQRTQQEDSAVYLCASSLYLVSGPRYEQYFGPGTRLTVT.

This rearrangement joins TRBV5-1 to TRBJ1-2; D unresolved. The germline V gene has CDR1 SGHRS and CDR2 YFSETQ. The CDR3 covers 13 residues. The V end lost 0 bases, the J end lost 3 bases, and 6 bases lay between the germline ends. Here the CDR3 DNA reads TGCGCCAGCAGCTTGGAGGCGGACTATGGCTACACCTTC. Its protein is CASSLEADYGYTF.

This chain uses TRBV7-8 with TRBJ1-2, with TRBD1 as a possible D gene (6 bases). Trimming took off 5 bases at V and 10 bases at J, with 14 bases between the two ends. This CDR3 comprises 12 residues. Germline-derived CDR1 and CDR2 are SGHVS and FQNEAQ. The CDR3 DNA reads as TGTGCCAGCAGCGAACGGCAGGGGTCCTACACCTTC. Amino acids: CASSERQGSYTF.

The chain carries TRBV2 and TRBJ2-7; no clear D gene. The CDR3 contains 11 residues. Germline lookup yields CDR1 SNHLY and CDR2 FYNNEI. Trimming pared 6 bases from V and 7 bases from J, leaving 10 bases between. CDR3 in amino acids: CASRDLREQYF. The CDR3 DNA sequence: TGTGCCAGCAGGGATCTCCGGGAGCAGTACTTC.

V gene TRBV20-1 combines with J gene TRBJ2-7; D gene uncertain. The germline V gene has CDR1 DFQATT and CDR2 SNEGSKA (reference sequence). This CDR3 is built from 12 residues. Between the trimmed V and J ends, which lost 0 bases and 4 bases, there was a span of 7 bases. This CDR3 is CSARDVVYEQYF. CDR3 coding DNA: TGCAGTGCTAGAGATGTGGTTTACGAGCAGTACTTC.

This clonotype is a singleton in its sample. The rearrangement links TRBV25-1 to TRBJ1-1; TRBD1 might be the D (5 bases). The CDR3 has 13 amino acids. The germline V gene encodes CDR1 MGHDK and CDR2 SYGVNS. V dropped 7 bases and J dropped 7 bases, with 16 bases sitting between them. The CDR3 sequence is CASTLTASNEAFF. The CDR3 DNA is TGTGCCAGCACCTTGACAGCTTCAAATGAAGCTTTCTTT. The full variable domain, completed using reference TRBV25-1 and TRBJ1-1, is EADIYQTPRYLVIGTGKKITLECSQTMGHDKMYWYQQDPGMELHLIHYSYGVNSTEKGDLSSESTVSRIRTEHFPLTLESARPSHTSQYLCASTLTASNEAFFGQGTRLTVV.

This clonotype was seen ten or more times. The J gene is TRBJ1-2, the V gene TRBV20-1, with 7 bases fitting TRBD1. The CDR3 is 14 amino acids. In germline, CDR1 is DFQATT, CDR2 SNEGSKA (reference sequence). Germline trimming cut 5 bases from V and 4 bases from J; bases unmatched to any gene: 10. CDR3 amino acids: CSAEDRAHLYGYTF. The CDR3, as DNA: TGCAGTGCTGAAGACAGGGCCCACCTCTATGGCTACACCTTC.

This clonotype was counted a few times. This chain joins TRBV28 and TRBJ2-5, with D perhaps TRBD1 (6 bases). Germline CDR1 reads MDHEN; CDR2 reads SYDVKM. CDR3 size: 14 residues. V dropped 8 bases and J dropped 4 bases, with 17 bases sitting between them. The chain's CDR3 is CASSSAGVRETQYF. The CDR3 DNA reads TGTGCCAGCTCTTCGGCAGGGGTACGAGAGACCCAGTACTTC.

This clonotype was found many times. The chain employs TRBV20-1 and TRBJ2-2, with 8 positions matching TRBD2. The CDR3 is 15 residues long. The ends lost 6 bases at V and 3 bases at J; junction bases unmatched: 9. Germline V lookup: CDR1 DFQATT, CDR2 SNEGSKA (reference sequence). CDR3: CSANLAGRDTGELFF. The CDR3 bases are TGCAGTGCCAATTTAGCGGGACGTGACACCGGGGAGCTGTTTTTT.

This clonotype appeared many times. V usage is TRBV20-1 and J usage is TRBJ2-3; unclear D gene. CDR1 is DFQATT, CDR2 SNEGSKA, per germline (reference sequence). This CDR3 is 13 amino acids long. Trimming removed 5 bases at V and 1 base at J, with 10 bases between. CDR3 loop: CSAPPGRTDTQYF. DNA of the CDR3: TGCAGTGCTCCCCCTGGGCGCACAGATACGCAGTATTTT.

This clonotype was seen many times. The rearrangement uses TRBV7-6 and TRBJ2-3, with D possibly being TRBD1 (6 bases). Germline CDR1 and CDR2: SGHVS and FNYEAQ. V shed 5 bases and J shed 3 bases, with 18 bases lying between them. The CDR3 is 16 residues long. CDR3 nucleotide sequence: TGTGCCAGCAGCCTCGAACCGGGACAAAAGACAGATACGCAGTATTTT. Encoded protein: CASSLEPGQKTDTQYF.

V and J are TRBV29-1 and TRBJ2-7; 7 nucleotides match TRBD1. The CDR3 has 12 amino acids. CDR1 and CDR2 (germline): SQVTM, ANQGSEA. V gave up 8 bases and J gave up 3 bases; unmatched junction bases: 7. In DNA, the CDR3 is TGCAGCCTCCGACAGGGTGACTACGAGCAGTACTTC. Its translation: CSLRQGDYEQYF.

Turning to this clonotype: The junction and the germline gene differ at one end; a read error may be behind it. The chain links TRBV7-9 to TRBJ2-6, with 7 nucleotides matching TRBD1. The CDR3 sequence is 14 residues long. Germline V CDR1 and CDR2: SEHNR, FQNEAQ (reference sequence). The CDR3 spells CASSLSAGGSTEAF. The CDR3 DNA sequence: TGTGCCAGCAGCTTATCTGCAGGGGGTTCCACTGAAGCTTTC.

The V gene is TRBV7-9, the J gene TRBJ2-7, with 7 bases that match TRBD1. Looked up from germline, CDR1 is SEHNR and CDR2 is FQNEAQ (reference sequence). Trimming removed 5 bases from V and 2 bases from J; junction bases left unmatched: 12. The CDR3 has 16 residues. Written as DNA, the CDR3 is TGTGCCAGCAGCCCAGCTTTGGGACAGCACACCTACGAGCAGTACTTC. Residues: CASSPALGQHTYEQYF.

For this clonotype: The junction departs from the called germline gene at one end, perhaps through a read error. The rearrangement joins TRBV10-3 to TRBJ2-7; 8 bases fit TRBD1. The germline V gene has CDR1 ENHRY and CDR2 SYGVKD. CDR3 length equals 14 residues. CDR3 loop: CAISAGGLTYEQYF. The CDR3 DNA sequence: TGTGCCATCAGTGCAGGGGGCCTAACCTACGAACAGTACTTC.

Only a few counts were recorded for this clonotype. V usage is TRBV7-6 and J usage is TRBJ2-7; perhaps TRBD2 as D (7 bases). CDR1 and CDR2 (germline): SGHVS, FNYEAQ. The CDR3 runs to 14 residues. V was pared by 10 bases and J by 0 bases, with 16 bases between. CDR3 sequence reads: CATGGQPSSYEQYF. In nucleotides, the CDR3 is TGTGCCACCGGGGGGCAGCCAAGCTCCTACGAGCAGTACTTC.

To note about this clonotype: In this CDR3 the conserved last residue, phenylalanine or tryptophan, is missing, so a read error is likely. This chain uses TRBV7-8 with TRBJ1-4, with D perhaps matching TRBD1 (5 bases). The V gene's germline CDR1 is SGHVS and CDR2 FQNEAQ. The CDR3 is 14 amino acids. The ends were cut back, 3 bases at V and 8 bases at J, with 13 bases in the middle. CDR3 sequence (DNA): TGTGCCAGCAGCTTTTGGGGGAGAGGGGAAAAACTGTTTCTT. It yields the protein CASSFWGRGEKLFL.

The DNA of the CDR3 is TGTGCCAGCAGCGCCGGAGACAGTTGGGTGGCCGACATTCAGTACTTC. The encoded protein is CASSAGDSWVADIQYF. The genes are TRBV9 and TRBJ2-4; tentatively, D is TRBD1 (5 bases). The CDR3 loop spans 16 amino acids. Trimming shortened V by 3 bases and J by 8 bases, and 21 bases separated the two germline ends. Germline-derived CDR1 and CDR2 are SGDLS and YYNGEE.

The rearrangement joins TRBV7-3 to TRBJ2-7; possible D gene TRBD2, 5 bases. Looked up from germline, CDR1 is SGHTA and CDR2 is FQGTGA. The CDR3 consists of 15 residues. V lost 2 bases to trimming and J lost 2 bases, with 13 bases between them. In DNA form, the CDR3 reads TGTGCCAGCAGCTTAGTGAGAGGGAGCCCCTACGAGCAGTACTTC. Translating gives CASSLVRGSPYEQYF.